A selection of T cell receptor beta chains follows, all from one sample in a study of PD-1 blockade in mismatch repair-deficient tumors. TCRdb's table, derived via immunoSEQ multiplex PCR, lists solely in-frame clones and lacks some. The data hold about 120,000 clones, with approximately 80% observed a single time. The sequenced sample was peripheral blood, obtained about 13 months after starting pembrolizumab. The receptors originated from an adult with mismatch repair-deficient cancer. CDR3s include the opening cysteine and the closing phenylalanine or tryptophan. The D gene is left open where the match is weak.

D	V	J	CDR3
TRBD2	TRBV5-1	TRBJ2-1	CASTRLAGESSYNEQFF
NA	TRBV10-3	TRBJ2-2	CAISESLTLPNTGELFF
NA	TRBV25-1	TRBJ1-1	CASSPDGWGLNTEAFF
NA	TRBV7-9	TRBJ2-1	CASSLTLKAESYNEQFF
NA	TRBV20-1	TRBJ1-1	CSASLNREAFF
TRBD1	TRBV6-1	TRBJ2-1	CASSKTRGYNEQFF
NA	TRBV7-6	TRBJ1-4	CASSLTNLDRSDEKLFF
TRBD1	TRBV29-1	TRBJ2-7	CSGTTGTGPPLEQYF
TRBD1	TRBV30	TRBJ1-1	CAWSPRGQGHTEAFF
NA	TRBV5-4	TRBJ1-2	CASSYAGGTHYGYTF
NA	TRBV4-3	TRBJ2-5	CASSQGGHRETQYF
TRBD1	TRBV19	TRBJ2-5	CAKDRGNYQETQYF
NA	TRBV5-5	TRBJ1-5	CASSLGSTRGSEQPQHF
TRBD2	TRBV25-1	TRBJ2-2	CASGFGSGGNTGELFF
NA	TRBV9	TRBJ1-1	CASSPQRRDTHLGAFF
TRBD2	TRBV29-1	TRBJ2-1	CSVDGLAFYNEQFF
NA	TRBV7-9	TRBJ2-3	CASSPRTKVTDTQYF